This T cell receptor (beta chain) was observed in a study of radiotherapy plus CTLA-4 blockade in lung cancer. General study findings and limits: Per reports, early blood T cell clone dynamics, plus interferon-beta, forecast response most strongly. Radiotherapy with ipilimumab was followed by blood expansion of tumor-derived clones.

To note about this clone: No antigen is known for it.

Data came from immunoSEQ multiplex PCR; TCRdb stores just in-frame clones and leaves some out. The sample has 9,500 to 15,000 clones, approximately 79% seen once. Germline loops: CDR1 SGHRS, CDR2 YFSETQ. Trimming pared 4 bases from V and 7 bases from J, leaving 9 bases between. The CDR3 length is 12 residues. The sequencing used peripheral blood, collected from a patient treated with radiotherapy plus ipilimumab. The TCR sequence derives from a human donor with non-small cell lung cancer that progressed on radiotherapy plus ipilimumab. The V gene is TRBV5-1, the J gene TRBJ2-1; D gene uncertain. The CDR3 DNA follows: TGCGCCAGCAGCCTCAAAGGGAATGAGCAGTTCTTC. Amino acid sequence: CASSLKGNEQFF. Looking up the rest from reference TRBV5-1 and TRBJ2-1 gives the full variable domain: KAGVTQTPRYLIKTRGQQVTLSCSPISGHRSVSWYQQTPGQGLQFLFEYFSETQRNKGNFPGRFSGRQFSNSRSEMNVSTLELGDSALYLCASSLKGNEQFFGPGTRLTVL.